What follows describes a single T cell receptor (beta chain). Those who participated ranged in age from roughly 18 to 90 years and resided in approximately 23 US areas. With 3 bases clipped from V and 9 bases from J, the junction kept 14 bases outside the gene matches. The germline CDR1 and CDR2 sequences are SGDLS and YYNGEE. The length of the CDR3 is 17 residues. Original analysis: Amplifying reference gene primers gave estimates of nucleated cell counts. TCRdb keeps only in-frame clones here, not all; method: immunoSEQ multiplex PCR. From that table come the V and J calls and clone size; the DNA was used to work out D and trimming. The sample lists 400,000 or so clones, 70% to 90% occurring once. This specimen comes from a study of blood T cell repertoires in COVID-19. The wider study: Samples came from the United States, Italy and Spain, spanning acute and convalescent COVID-19. Sample material is recorded as cDNA or gDNA derived from T cells, B-cell-depleted T cells, or PBMCs.

Sequenced: PBMCs or T cells enriched from blood (not recorded which). The receptor was derived from a woman aged 40 to 50 with acute COVID-19. This chain connects TRBV9 to TRBJ2-1; 11 bases are a match to TRBD2. Written as DNA, the CDR3 is TGTGCCAGCAGCGACCCGAAGATAGCGGGGGGGCCGGTTGAGCAGTTCTTC. It specifies CASSDPKIAGGPVEQFF.